This T cell receptor beta chain was captured by sequencing in a study of shared clonotypes between healthy human individuals. Study conclusions and caveats: Shared across a few donors were roughly 4.8% of the naive CD4 clonotypes.

V lost 8 bases, J lost 7 bases, and 18 bases lay in between. From germline, CDR1 is SGHTA and CDR2 FQGTGA. This CDR3 spans 13 amino acids. Sequencing used immunoSEQ multiplex PCR; TCRdb keeps in-frame clones, though not all of them. The table lists over a million clones, approximately 98.5% of them singletons, with roughly 0.35% in the top ten. Of note for this clone: The antigen remains unidentified.

Donors comprised only Caucasian adults living in Nashville, Tennessee. The sequence came from a man in his thirties or forties in good health. The sequenced material came from naive CD4+ T cells sorted from blood. Regarding subset: CD45RA+ positively selected. This chain links TRBV7-3 with TRBJ2-7; perhaps D is TRBD1 or TRBD2 (5 bases each). The CDR3 protein is CASCLSQGEEQYF. CDR3 bases: TGTGCCAGCTGCCTTTCTCAGGGAGAAGAGCAGTACTTC.